This T cell receptor (beta chain) was recovered during a study of T cell changes during pregnancy in multiple sclerosis. This CDR3 spans 14 amino acids. Germline lookup yields CDR1 LNHNV and CDR2 YYDKDF (reference sequence). V dropped 5 bases and J dropped 7; count of bases not matched to a gene: 8. Here immunoSEQ multiplex PCR was the method, and the copy in TCRdb shows in-frame clones only, minus some. This repertoire shows around 80,000 clones, about 91% found once; its top ten account for about 1.5%. The sequences come from peripheral blood, collected before pregnancy. The receptor's source is a female donor with multiple sclerosis, enrolled in a pregnancy study. The chain is built from TRBV15 and TRBJ1-5, with 7 nucleotides matching TRBD1. The DNA for the CDR3 is TGTGCCACCAGCGACAAGGGGGCCGGGCAGCCCCAGCATTTT. This translates into CATSDKGAGQPQHF.